Below, 12 T cell receptor beta chains from the same sample are listed, as sequenced in a study of T cell changes during pregnancy in multiple sclerosis. Repertoires were generated with immunoSEQ multiplex PCR, while TCRdb's copy carries only in-frame clones and drops some. The profile shows around 100,000 clones, approximately 90% of them singletons. The source material was peripheral blood, sampled after pregnancy. The receptor set was obtained from a female donor with multiple sclerosis, enrolled in a pregnancy study.

This rearrangement joins TRBV7-2 to TRBJ2-7, with TRBD2 matching over 10 bases. Germline V gene data show CDR1 as SGHTA and CDR2 as FQGNSA. J was trimmed by 5 bases and V by 5 bases; bases with no gene match: 9. This CDR3 has 15 amino acids. The CDR3 DNA reads as TGTGCCAGCAGCCCCGCGGGGACTAGCGTCCACGAGCAGTACTTC. Translation: CASSPAGTSVHEQYF. Full variable domain (outside the CDR3, taken from reference TRBV7-2 and TRBJ2-7): GAGVSQSPSNKVTEKGKDVELRCDPISGHTALYWYRQSLGQGLEFLIYFQGNSAPDKSGLPSDRFSAERTGGSVSTLTIQRTQQEDSAVYLCASSPAGTSVHEQYFGPGTRLTVT.

The chain has TRBV5-4 and TRBJ2-5; the D is unclear. Germline lookup yields CDR1 SGHNT and CDR2 YYREEE (reference sequence). V was trimmed by 0 bases and J by 1 base, leaving 4 bases between them. This CDR3 comprises 13 residues. In DNA, the CDR3 is TGTGCCAGCAGCTTGGCCCTCCAAGAGACCCAGTACTTC. This translates into CASSLALQETQYF.

This clone was seen only once. This chain joins TRBV5-5 and TRBJ2-1; no definite D call. Trimming cost V 2 bases and J 12 bases, with 12 bases left between them. Germline V gives CDR1 SGHKS, CDR2 YYEKEE (reference sequence). The CDR3 contains 12 residues. CDR3 coding DNA: TGTGCCAGCAGCTTTTCAGATATATGGCAGTTCTTC. Translation gives CASSFSDIWQFF.

The genes are TRBV6-4 and TRBJ1-4; 7 nucleotides align to TRBD1. CDR1 and CDR2 from the germline V gene are MRHNA and SNTAGT. The CDR3 totals 15 residues. V was pared by 5 bases and J by 8 bases, with 11 bases of the junction left unmatched. This CDR3 reads CASSSTGEVSEKLFF. In nucleotides, the CDR3 is TGTGCCAGCAGTTCAACAGGGGAGGTTTCCGAAAAACTGTTTTTT.

The V gene is TRBV25-1, the J gene TRBJ1-2, with TRBD1 as a possible D gene (5 bases). Per the germline V gene, CDR1 is MGHDK and CDR2 is SYGVNS. The CDR3 is 14 residues long. Trimming pared 4 bases from V and 4 bases from J, leaving 13 bases between. The CDR3 bases are TGTGCCAGCAGTGGTTTACAGGTCTCCTATGGCTACACCTTC. Translation: CASSGLQVSYGYTF.

The rearrangement joins TRBV15 to TRBJ1-3; D not resolved. In germline, CDR1 is LNHNV, CDR2 YYDKDF (reference sequence). V was clipped by 0 bases and J by 2 bases, with 17 bases between them. CDR3 length: 18 amino acids. CDR3 in amino acids: CATSRDNLRTRPGNTIYF. DNA of the CDR3: TGTGCCACCAGCAGAGATAATTTAAGAACTAGGCCTGGAAACACCATATATTTT.

The V call is TRBV5-1, the J call TRBJ2-1; TRBD2 aligns across 9 bases. This CDR3 comprises 14 residues. CDR1 and CDR2 from the germline V gene are SGHRS and YFSETQ. Losses at the gene ends were 3 bases for V and 8 bases for J; bases not matched to a gene: 6. CDR3 sequence (DNA): TGCGCCAGCAGCTCTAGCGGGGCGGTGGATGAGCAGTTCTTC. This translates into CASSSSGAVDEQFF.

The chain joins TRBV7-8 to TRBJ1-5; 7 bases line up with TRBD1. The CDR3 has 15 amino acids. V lost 4 bases, J lost 0 bases, and 3 bases stayed unmatched. The germline CDR1 and CDR2 sequences are SGHVS and FQNEAQ. The CDR3 spells CASSYNRGSNQPQHF. Written as DNA, the CDR3 is TGTGCCAGCAGCTACAACAGGGGTAGCAATCAGCCCCAGCATTTT.

This chain uses TRBV2 with TRBJ2-3; perhaps TRBD1 as D (5 bases). In germline, CDR1 is SNHLY, CDR2 FYNNEI. The CDR3 loop spans 14 amino acids. Trimming stripped 1 base from V and 0 bases from J, with 5 bases between. The CDR3 region is CASSEGQSTDTQYF. The CDR3 DNA sequence: TGTGCCAGCAGTGAAGGACAGAGCACAGATACGCAGTATTTT.

The chain has TRBV6-6 and TRBJ2-7; 7 bases are shared with TRBD2. The CDR3 is 13 amino acids. CDR1 and CDR2 (germline): MNHNY, SVGAGI (reference sequence). V lost 2 bases and J lost 6; bases outside the gene matches: 4. CDR3 sequence: CASSYAGEGEQYF. The CDR3 DNA reads as TGTGCCAGCAGTTACGCGGGAGAGGGCGAGCAGTACTTC.

The chain is built from TRBV19 and TRBJ2-7; maybe TRBD1 (5 bases). Germline assignment: CDR1 LNHDA and CDR2 SQIVND (reference sequence). This CDR3 is built from 14 residues. V lost 3 bases, J lost 4 bases, and 13 bases lay in between. The CDR3 nucleotides are TGTGCCAGTAGTATGGCAGGGCAGGCTTACGAGCAGTACTTC. It is translated as CASSMAGQAYEQYF.

This chain connects TRBV28 to TRBJ1-5; D remains ambiguous. Per the germline V gene, CDR1 is MDHEN and CDR2 is SYDVKM. Trimming took off 3 bases at V and 5 bases at J, with 11 bases between the two ends. The CDR3 is 14 amino acids. CDR3 residues: CASSFRGYDQPQHF. CDR3 sequence (DNA): TGTGCCAGCAGTTTCCGAGGTTATGATCAGCCCCAGCATTTT.